One sample yielded the 28 T cell receptor beta chains listed below, sequenced in a study of OX40 agonist ivuxolimab in advanced cancers. Sequencing was performed with immunoSEQ multiplex PCR; in TCRdb, only in-frame clones are kept and a portion is missing. The top ten clones hold approximately 15% of a sample with 25,000 to 30,000 clones, around 86% of them seen once. The material sequenced was CD4+ or CD8+ T cells sorted from blood, taken in a trial of the OX40 agonist ivuxolimab. The receptors here all came from an adult with an advanced solid tumor such as melanoma, head and neck, liver or kidney cancer.

The chain has TRBV5-1 and TRBJ2-3; 11 bases match TRBD1. This CDR3 is built from 16 residues. V lost 1 base to trimming and J lost 4 bases; unmatched junction nucleotides: 5. Germline CDR1 and CDR2: SGHRS and YFSETQ. The CDR3 protein is CASSLRTGGSADTQYF. As DNA, the CDR3 is TGCGCCAGCAGCTTGAGGACAGGGGGCAGCGCAGATACGCAGTATTTT.

The count of this clone is one. The chain links TRBV5-6 to TRBJ2-7; 11 nucleotides align to TRBD2. Losses at the gene ends were 0 bases for V and 4 bases for J; bases not matched to a gene: 3. CDR3 length: 15 residues. Germline CDR1 and CDR2: SGHDT and YYEEEE. CDR3 amino acids: CASSLGASGRYEQYF. CDR3 coding DNA: TGTGCCAGCAGCTTGGGGGCTAGCGGGAGGTACGAGCAGTACTTC.

The genes are TRBV30 and TRBJ2-7; 9 nucleotides line up with TRBD1. J gave up 4 bases and V 2 bases, and 6 bases lay outside the gene matches. The CDR3 consists of 14 residues. Germline CDR1 reads GTSNPN; CDR2 reads SVGIG (reference sequence). The CDR3 protein is CAWSSGTGMYEQYF. CDR3 nucleotides: TGTGCCTGGAGTTCCGGGACAGGGATGTACGAGCAGTACTTC.

V and J are TRBV2 and TRBJ2-7; 12 bases fit TRBD2. The V gene end was trimmed by 6 bases and the J gene end by 6 bases; junction bases not matched to a gene: 6. CDR1 is SNHLY and CDR2 is FYNNEI in the germline V gene. The CDR3 is 14 amino acids. CDR3 region: CASRRLAGEIEQYF. In DNA, the CDR3 is TGTGCCAGCAGAAGACTAGCGGGAGAGATCGAGCAGTACTTC.

This sequence joins TRBV19 and TRBJ2-7; 9 bases are shared with TRBD2. The CDR3 loop spans 14 amino acids. J lost 5 bases, V lost 3 bases, and 5 bases had no gene match. In germline, CDR1 is LNHDA, CDR2 SQIVND (reference sequence). The CDR3 region has the DNA TGTGCCAGTAGTATTGGCGGGAGGGCAAACGAGCAGTACTTC. It encodes CASSIGGRANEQYF.

The rearrangement joins TRBV7-9 to TRBJ2-7; D remains unclear. With 5 bases removed from V and 3 bases from J, the gap between germline ends came to 14 bases. Per germline, CDR1 SEHNR and CDR2 FQNEAQ (reference sequence). This CDR3 is 14 amino acids long. The CDR3 sequence is CASSPPRGYYEQYF. For the CDR3, the DNA is TGTGCCAGCAGCCCTCCCCGAGGTTACTACGAGCAGTACTTC.

The chain links TRBV6-4 to TRBJ2-1; no reliable D call. Looked up from germline, CDR1 is MRHNA and CDR2 is SNTAGT. The CDR3 consists of 11 residues. With 6 bases removed from V and 5 bases from J, the gap between germline ends came to 5 bases. CDR3 nucleotide sequence: TGTGCCAGCAGGATTAACAATGAGCAGTTCTTC. Its translation: CASRINNEQFF.

The chain links TRBV28 to TRBJ2-5; D perhaps matches TRBD2 (6 bases). The tail of the sequence fits TRBJ2-7 better, so the J call may be wrong. The CDR3 length is 15 residues. CDR1 is MDHEN and CDR2 is SYDVKM in the germline V gene. CDR3: CASSTPAGLIYEQYF. CDR3 coding DNA: TGTGCCAGCAGTACCCCCGCGGGGCTGATCTACGAGCAGTACTTC.

V usage is TRBV5-8 and J usage is TRBJ1-5; D gene unclear. This CDR3 region has 16 residues. Germline CDR1 is SGHTS and CDR2 is YDEGEE. V was clipped by 3 bases and J by 3 bases, with 16 bases between them. CDR3 loop: CASSSYRAVINQPQHF. The CDR3 nucleotides read TGTGCCAGCAGCTCCTACAGAGCAGTGATCAATCAGCCCCAGCATTTT.

J is TRBJ2-3 and V is TRBV5-4, with D possibly being TRBD2 (6 bases). Trimming stripped 4 bases from V and 3 bases from J, with 15 bases between. The germline CDR1 and CDR2 sequences are SGHNT and YYREEE (reference sequence). This CDR3 is 15 amino acids long. CDR3 sequence (DNA): TGTGCCAGCAGCCTACCGGGACTTAATACAGATACGCAGTATTTT. Translation gives CASSLPGLNTDTQYF.

This clone was seen only a few times. The genes are TRBV6-5 and TRBJ1-5, with D possibly being TRBD1 (5 bases). This CDR3 has 15 residues. V shed 8 bases and J shed 5 bases, with 19 bases lying between them. Germline CDR1 reads MNHEY; CDR2 reads SVGAGI. The CDR3 bases are TGTGCCAGCCAACAGACTAGGGGCGCATATCAGCCCCAGCATTTT. This encodes CASQQTRGAYQPQHF.

V gene TRBV30 combines with J gene TRBJ2-3; a possible D gene is TRBD2 (5 bases). The CDR3 runs 11 residues. V was clipped by 3 bases and J by 5 bases, with 6 bases between them. The germline gives CDR1 GTSNPN, CDR2 SVGIG (reference sequence). CDR3 sequence (DNA): TGTGCCTGGAGAGAGGGAGATACGCAGTATTTT. Translation: CAWREGDTQYF.

This CDR3 is CASSFLQGTDTQYF. CDR3 DNA sequence: TGTGCCAGCAGCTTCCTGCAGGGGACAGATACGCAGTATTTT. The genes are TRBV5-4 and TRBJ2-3; D perhaps matches TRBD1 (6 bases). This CDR3 has 14 amino acids. V was clipped by 2 bases and J by 3 bases, with 10 bases between them. Germline V gene data show CDR1 as SGHNT and CDR2 as YYREEE (reference sequence).

The chain couples TRBV27 to TRBJ2-5, with 9 bases lining up with TRBD1. This CDR3 spans 14 amino acids. The germline V gene encodes CDR1 MNHEY and CDR2 SMNVEV (reference sequence). V shed 10 bases and J 0 bases; nucleotides not matched to a gene: 6. The CDR3 region is CATWTGAYQETQYF. In DNA, the CDR3 is TGTGCCACTTGGACAGGGGCGTACCAAGAGACCCAGTACTTC.

The rearrangement links TRBV19 to TRBJ1-6; no reliable D call. The CDR3 length is 16 residues. Germline CDR1 LNHDA, CDR2 SQIVND (reference sequence). Between the trimmed V and J ends, which lost 5 bases and 0 bases, there was a span of 11 bases. CDR3: CASSPPPSSYNSPLHF. The CDR3 nucleotides read TGTGCCAGTAGTCCCCCCCCGAGCTCCTATAATTCACCCCTCCACTTT.

The chain uses TRBV6-7 and TRBJ1-5; D is ambiguous. TRBV6-7 is reported as an ORF; its role is uncertain. The CDR3 is made up of 15 amino acids. V was clipped by 4 bases and J by 11 bases, with 21 bases between them. DNA for the CDR3: TGTGCCAGCAGTTCCTTCGGGCTCGGGGAGGAAGCCCAGCATTTT. Translation: CASSSFGLGEEAQHF.

This clone was seen once. This CDR3 is CASSPRRSSYEQYF. The CDR3, as DNA: TGTGCCAGCAGCCCTAGAAGGAGCTCCTACGAGCAGTACTTC. V and J are TRBV28 and TRBJ2-7; D is unresolved. The germline V gene encodes CDR1 MDHEN and CDR2 SYDVKM. Trimming shortened V by 6 bases and J by 0 bases, and 12 bases separated the two germline ends. This CDR3 comprises 14 residues.

The rearrangement links TRBV11-2 to TRBJ2-1, with 8 bases identical to TRBD2. The CDR3 spans 17 residues. Germline values: CDR1 SGHAT, CDR2 FQNNGV. V was clipped by 4 bases and J by 9 bases; unmatched bases: 17. For the CDR3, the DNA is TGTGCCAGCAGCTCAGCCCGGGGTAGCGGGAACGGGGTTGAGCAGTTCTTC. This codes for CASSSARGSGNGVEQFF.

Comment on this clone: Other DNA variants within this sample encode the same CDR3. The chain carries TRBV4-1 and TRBJ2-1; 8 positions match TRBD1. The germline V gene encodes CDR1 MGHRA and CDR2 YSYEKL. V shed 4 bases, J shed 9 bases, and the junction held 2 bases outside the gene matches. The CDR3 runs 12 residues. Written as DNA, the CDR3 is TGCGCCAGCAGCCCCGACAGGGGTGAGCAGTTCTTC. Translated, it gives CASSPDRGEQFF.

The gene calls are TRBV11-2 and TRBJ2-4; D may be TRBD2 (6 bases). Trimming took off 5 bases at V and 0 bases at J, with 8 bases between the two ends. The CDR3 sequence is 14 residues long. The germline gives CDR1 SGHAT, CDR2 FQNNGV. The CDR3 is CASSRGLAKNIQYF. The DNA for the CDR3 is TGTGCCAGCAGCCGGGGACTAGCCAAAAACATTCAGTACTTC.

This clone was seen once. The gene calls are TRBV27 and TRBJ1-5; maybe TRBD1 (5 bases). V was cut by 5 bases and J by 6 bases, with 11 bases left in between. This CDR3 is 13 amino acids long. The germline V gene has CDR1 MNHEY and CDR2 SMNVEV (reference sequence). The CDR3 protein is CASSPPGSQPQHF. The CDR3, as DNA: TGTGCCAGCAGTCCCCCAGGGAGTCAGCCCCAGCATTTT.

The rearrangement joins TRBV7-6 to TRBJ2-1; 8 nucleotides agree with TRBD2. With 5 bases clipped from V and 0 bases from J, the junction kept 12 bases outside the gene matches. The CDR3 runs to 18 residues. Germline CDR1 and CDR2: SGHVS and FNYEAQ. CDR3 bases: TGTGCCAGCAGCCCCGGGGGGGGAACTGGCCACTCCTACAATGAGCAGTTCTTC. Encoded protein: CASSPGGGTGHSYNEQFF. The variable domain in full, completed from reference TRBV7-6 and TRBJ2-1, reads GAGVSQSPRYKVTKRGQDVALRCDPISGHVSLYWYRQALGQGPEFLTYFNYEAQQDKSGLPNDRFSAERPEGSISTLTIQRTEQRDSAMYRCASSPGGGTGHSYNEQFFGPGTRLTVL.

The chain combines TRBV6-1 with TRBJ2-7; D gene uncertain. Trimming removed 0 bases at V and 5 bases at J, with 11 bases between. CDR1 and CDR2 (germline): MNHNS, SASEGT. This CDR3 is 14 amino acids long. CDR3 protein: CASSEAVYDDEQYF. CDR3 in DNA: TGTGCCAGCAGTGAAGCAGTGTACGATGACGAGCAGTACTTC.

This chain links TRBV9 with TRBJ2-6; D is undetermined. The germline gives CDR1 SGDLS, CDR2 YYNGEE. The V and J ends lost 3 bases and 3 bases respectively, with 22 bases between them. This CDR3 region has 19 residues. CDR3 nucleotide sequence: TGTGCCAGCAGCGCCTCCCGGGTCAGCCAAAATCATGGGGCCAACGTCCTGACTTTC. Protein product: CASSASRVSQNHGANVLTF.

The chain has TRBV6-6 and TRBJ2-5; the match to TRBD2 covers 8 bases. This CDR3 has 13 residues. Trimming cost V 5 bases and J 4 bases; bases outside gene matches: 3. Germline V gene lookup returns CDR1 MNHNY and CDR2 SVGAGI (reference sequence). The CDR3 sequence: CASSVRGGETQYF. CDR3 in DNA: TGTGCCAGCAGTGTCCGGGGGGGAGAGACCCAGTACTTC.

This chain connects TRBV6-1 to TRBJ2-3; TRBD2 matches at 9 bases. The CDR3 is made up of 14 amino acids. Germline V gene data show CDR1 as MNHNS and CDR2 as SASEGT. J lost 4 bases, V lost 6 bases, and 5 bases had no gene match. The CDR3 loop reads CASRGSGSADTQYF. As DNA, the CDR3 is TGTGCCAGCAGAGGTAGCGGGAGCGCAGATACGCAGTATTTT.

This chain uses TRBV6-6 with TRBJ1-5; D unresolved. CDR3 length: 13 residues. V was clipped by 7 bases and J by 2 bases, with 9 bases between them. The germline V gene encodes CDR1 MNHNY and CDR2 SVGAGI (reference sequence). CDR3 in amino acids: CASKEAGNQPQHF. The CDR3 DNA follows: TGTGCCAGCAAAGAGGCCGGCAATCAGCCCCAGCATTTT.

The chain uses TRBV6-5 and TRBJ1-1; D unclear. CDR3 length: 12 residues. Germline values: CDR1 MNHEY, CDR2 SVGAGI. V was cut by 2 bases and J by 5 bases, with 6 bases left in between. The CDR3 DNA sequence: TGTGCCAGCAGTTACGGAGGGACTGAAGCTTTCTTT. It encodes CASSYGGTEAFF.